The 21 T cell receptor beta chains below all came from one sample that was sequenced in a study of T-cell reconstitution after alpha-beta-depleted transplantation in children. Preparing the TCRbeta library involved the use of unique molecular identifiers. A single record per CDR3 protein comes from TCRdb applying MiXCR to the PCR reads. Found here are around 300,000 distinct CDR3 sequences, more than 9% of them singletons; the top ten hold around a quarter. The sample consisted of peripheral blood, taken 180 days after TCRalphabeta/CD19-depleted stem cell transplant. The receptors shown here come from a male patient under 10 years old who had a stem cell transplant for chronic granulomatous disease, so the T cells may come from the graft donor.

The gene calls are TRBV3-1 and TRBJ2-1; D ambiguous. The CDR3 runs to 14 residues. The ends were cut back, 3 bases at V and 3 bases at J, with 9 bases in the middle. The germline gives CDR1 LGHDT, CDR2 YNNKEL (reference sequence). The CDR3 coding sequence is TGTGCCAGCAGCCAGAGAGATCACTACAATGAGCAGTTCTTC. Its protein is CASSQRDHYNEQFF.

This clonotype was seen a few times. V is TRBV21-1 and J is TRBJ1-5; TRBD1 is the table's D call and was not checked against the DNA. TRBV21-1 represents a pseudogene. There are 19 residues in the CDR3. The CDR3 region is CASSNRGTQRSYSNQPQHF. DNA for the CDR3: TGTGCCAGCAGTAACCGCGGGACACAACGCTCTTATAGCAATCAGCCCCAGCATTTT.

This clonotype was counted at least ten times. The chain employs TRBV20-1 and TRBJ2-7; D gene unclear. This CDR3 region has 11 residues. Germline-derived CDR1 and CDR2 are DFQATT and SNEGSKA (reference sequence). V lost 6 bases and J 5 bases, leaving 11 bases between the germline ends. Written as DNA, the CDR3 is TGCAGTGCAACAATAGCCCACGAGCAGTACTTC. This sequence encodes CSATIAHEQYF.

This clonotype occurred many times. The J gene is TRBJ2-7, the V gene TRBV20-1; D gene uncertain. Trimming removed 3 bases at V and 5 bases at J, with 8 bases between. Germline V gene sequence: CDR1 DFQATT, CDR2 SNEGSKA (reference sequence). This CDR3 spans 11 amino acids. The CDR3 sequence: CSASSVDEQYF. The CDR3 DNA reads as TGCAGTGCTAGTTCGGTAGACGAGCAGTACTTC.

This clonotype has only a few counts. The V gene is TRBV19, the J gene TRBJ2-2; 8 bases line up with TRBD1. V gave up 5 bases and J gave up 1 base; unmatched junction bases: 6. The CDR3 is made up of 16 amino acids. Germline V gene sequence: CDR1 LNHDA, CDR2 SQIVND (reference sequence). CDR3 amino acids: CASSLLGQGNTGELFF. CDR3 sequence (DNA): TGTGCCAGTAGTCTTCTAGGACAGGGGAACACCGGGGAGCTGTTTTTT. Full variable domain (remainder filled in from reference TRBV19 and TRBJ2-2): DGGITQSPKYLFRKEGQNVTLSCEQNLNHDAMYWYRQDPGQGLRLIYYSQIVNDFQKGDIAEGYSVSREKKESFPLTVTSAQKNPTAFYLCASSLLGQGNTGELFFGEGSRLTVL.

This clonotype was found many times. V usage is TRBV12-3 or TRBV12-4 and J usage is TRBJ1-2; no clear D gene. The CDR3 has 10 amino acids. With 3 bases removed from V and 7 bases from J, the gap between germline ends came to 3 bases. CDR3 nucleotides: TGTGCCAGCAGTTTTCCTGGCTACACCTTC. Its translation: CASSFPGYTF.

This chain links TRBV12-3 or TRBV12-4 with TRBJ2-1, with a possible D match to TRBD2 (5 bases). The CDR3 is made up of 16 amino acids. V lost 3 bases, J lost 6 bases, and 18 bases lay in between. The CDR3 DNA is TGTGCCAGCAGTTTCGATCATTGCGGGTACGGCAATGAGCAGTTCTTC. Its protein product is CASSFDHCGYGNEQFF.

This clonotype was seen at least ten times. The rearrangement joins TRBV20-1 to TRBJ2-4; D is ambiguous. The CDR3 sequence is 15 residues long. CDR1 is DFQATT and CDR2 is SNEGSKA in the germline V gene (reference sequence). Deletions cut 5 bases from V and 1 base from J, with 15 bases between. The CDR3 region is CSADRLTRAKNIQYF. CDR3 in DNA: TGCAGTGCTGATCGTTTGACGAGGGCCAAAAACATTCAGTACTTC.

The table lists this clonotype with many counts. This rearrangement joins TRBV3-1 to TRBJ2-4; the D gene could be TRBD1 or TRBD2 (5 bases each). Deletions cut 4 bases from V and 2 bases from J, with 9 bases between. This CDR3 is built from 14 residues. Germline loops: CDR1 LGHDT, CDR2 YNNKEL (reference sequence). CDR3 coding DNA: TGTGCCAGCAGCCGGGGGATGACCAAAAACATTCAGTACTTC. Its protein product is CASSRGMTKNIQYF.

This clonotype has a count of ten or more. The CDR3 DNA reads as TGTGCCAGCAGTGTTGCAGTCTTAAACTATGGCTACACCTTC. It yields the protein CASSVAVLNYGYTF. The chain links TRBV6-1 to TRBJ1-2; the D is unclear. V lost 4 bases and J lost 2, with 11 bases in between. This CDR3 is built from 14 residues. Germline CDR1 reads MNHNS; CDR2 reads SASEGT.

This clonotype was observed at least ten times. CDR3 protein: CASSQDYRTSGRAYNEQFF. The CDR3 DNA sequence: TGCGCCAGCAGCCAAGATTATAGGACTAGCGGGAGGGCCTACAATGAGCAGTTCTTC. The chain joins TRBV4-1 to TRBJ2-1, with 15 positions matching TRBD2. The J segment lost 2 bases and the V segment lost 0 bases, leaving 5 bases of the junction unmatched. CDR1 is MGHRA and CDR2 is YSYEKL in the germline V gene. The CDR3 runs to 19 residues.

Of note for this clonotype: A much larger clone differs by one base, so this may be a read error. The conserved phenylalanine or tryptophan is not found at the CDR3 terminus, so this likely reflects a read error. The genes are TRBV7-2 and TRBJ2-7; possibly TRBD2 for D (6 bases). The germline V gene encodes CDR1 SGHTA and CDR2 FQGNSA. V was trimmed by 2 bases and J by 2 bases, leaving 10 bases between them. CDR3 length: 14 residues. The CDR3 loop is CASSLFGEAYEQYS. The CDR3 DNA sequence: TGTGCCAGCAGCTTATTCGGGGAGGCCTACGAGCAGTACTCC.

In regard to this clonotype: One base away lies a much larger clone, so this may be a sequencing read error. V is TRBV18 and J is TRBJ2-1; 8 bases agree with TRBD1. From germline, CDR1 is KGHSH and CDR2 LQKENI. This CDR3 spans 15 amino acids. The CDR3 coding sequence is TGTGGCAGCTCCGGACAGGGCATTTACCGCAATGAGCAGTTCTTC. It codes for CGSSGQGIYRNEQFF.

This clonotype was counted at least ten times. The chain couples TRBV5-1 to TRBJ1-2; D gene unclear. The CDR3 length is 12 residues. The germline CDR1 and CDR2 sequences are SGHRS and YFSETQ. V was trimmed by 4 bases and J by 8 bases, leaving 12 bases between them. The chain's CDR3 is CASSPDLGGYTF. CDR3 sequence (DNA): TGCGCCAGCAGCCCAGATCTTGGGGGCTACACCTTC.

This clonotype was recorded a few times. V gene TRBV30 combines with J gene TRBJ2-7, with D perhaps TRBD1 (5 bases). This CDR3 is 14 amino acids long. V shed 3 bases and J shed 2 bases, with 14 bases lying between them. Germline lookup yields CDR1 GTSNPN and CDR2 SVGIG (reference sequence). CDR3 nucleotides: TGTGCCTGGAGAAGGGGTAGTCCACCCTACGAGCAGTACTTC. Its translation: CAWRRGSPPYEQYF.

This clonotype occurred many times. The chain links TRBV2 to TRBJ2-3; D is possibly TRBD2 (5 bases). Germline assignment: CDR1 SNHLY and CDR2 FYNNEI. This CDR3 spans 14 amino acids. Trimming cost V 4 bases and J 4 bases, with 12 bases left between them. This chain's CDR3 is CASSVGVWADTQYF. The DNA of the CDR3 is TGTGCCAGCAGTGTCGGGGTCTGGGCAGATACGCAGTATTTT.

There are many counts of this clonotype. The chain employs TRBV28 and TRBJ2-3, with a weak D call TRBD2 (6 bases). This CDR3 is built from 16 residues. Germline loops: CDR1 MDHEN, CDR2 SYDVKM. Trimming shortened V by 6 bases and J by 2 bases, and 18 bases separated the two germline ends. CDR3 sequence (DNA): TGTGCCAGCAGGAAACTAGCTTTGTGGGACACAGATACGCAGTATTTT. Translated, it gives CASRKLALWDTDTQYF. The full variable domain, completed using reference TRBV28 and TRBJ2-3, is DVKVTQSSRYLVKRTGEKVFLECVQDMDHENMFWYRQDPGLGLRLIYFSYDVKMKEKGDIPEGYSVSREKKERFSLILESASTNQTSMYLCASRKLALWDTDTQYFGPGTRLTVL.

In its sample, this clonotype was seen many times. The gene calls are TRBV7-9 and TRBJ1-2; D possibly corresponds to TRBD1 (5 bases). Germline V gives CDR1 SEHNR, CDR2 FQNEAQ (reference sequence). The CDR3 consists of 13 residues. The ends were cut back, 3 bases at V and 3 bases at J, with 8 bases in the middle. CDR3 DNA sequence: TGTGCCAGCAGCTTTAGGGGTCACTATGGCTACACCTTC. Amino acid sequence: CASSFRGHYGYTF.

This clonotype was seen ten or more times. For the CDR3, the DNA is TGCAGTGCTAGAGAGCCAGGGGGCTCCTACGAGCAGTACTTC. Amino acid sequence: CSAREPGGSYEQYF. The chain is built from TRBV20-1 and TRBJ2-7; 7 bases are a match to TRBD1. The CDR3 is 14 residues long. Germline V gives CDR1 DFQATT, CDR2 SNEGSKA (reference sequence). V gave up 0 bases and J gave up 0 bases; unmatched junction bases: 2.

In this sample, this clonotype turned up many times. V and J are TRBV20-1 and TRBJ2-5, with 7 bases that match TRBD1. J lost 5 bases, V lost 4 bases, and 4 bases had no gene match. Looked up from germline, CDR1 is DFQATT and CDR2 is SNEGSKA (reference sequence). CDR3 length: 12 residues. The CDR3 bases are TGCAGTGCTACCGAGACAGGGGAGACCCAGTACTTC. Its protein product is CSATETGETQYF.

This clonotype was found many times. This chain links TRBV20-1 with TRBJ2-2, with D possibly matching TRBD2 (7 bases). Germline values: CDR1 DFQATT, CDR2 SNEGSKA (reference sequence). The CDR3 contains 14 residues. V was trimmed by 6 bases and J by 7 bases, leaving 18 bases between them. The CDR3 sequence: CSAKGGLASGELFF. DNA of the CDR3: TGCAGTGCAAAGGGGGGGCTAGCCAGCGGGGAGCTGTTTTTT.